The clone carrying this T cell receptor (beta chain) qualifies as large. The antigen is unknown. Unique molecular identifiers, one per molecule, were present on every TCR cDNA molecule. MiXCR, applied by TCRdb to the 5' RACE reads, yields one record per CDR3 protein. Seen here are several thousand distinct CDR3 sequences, 10% to 15% observed once, and the top ten hold around 50%. This entry belongs to a study of spatial heterogeneity in lung cancer. Study observations and caveats: Mutation counts in tumors were tracked by counts of expanded intratumoral alpha and beta TCRs.

V dropped 0 bases and J dropped 3 bases, with 10 bases sitting between them. The CDR3 is 15 residues long. Germline loops: CDR1 SGDLS, CDR2 YYNGEE. Time point given: sample taken at primary tumor resection. This sequence was found in a male donor with early-stage non-small cell lung cancer. The specimen was lung tumor tissue, collected at surgery. The chain has TRBV9 and TRBJ2-1; no reliable D call. Here the CDR3 DNA reads TGTGCCAGCAGCGTAGTAGCAGATTTCTACAATGAGCAGTTCTTC. As protein: CASSVVADFYNEQFF.